The rows below give T cell receptor beta chains drawn from one sample of a study of blood T cells in healthy people across ages. A single record per CDR3 protein comes from TCRdb applying MiXCR to the 5' RACE reads. The sample holds about 1.1 million distinct CDR3 sequences; about two fifths are singletons and the top ten take around 13%. The sequenced sample was blood. These receptors originate from a man aged 18 to 30 in good health. The CDR3 runs from the conserved cysteine through the conserved F or W. Each record gives: V gene, clone size, D gene, J gene, CDR3 protein, CDR3 DNA. A D gene is named only where the DNA matches it firmly. Part of the rows lack a size; the others show once, few, many or a class for expanded clones.

TRBV5-5,-,-,TRBJ2-5,CASSLGGIAETQYF,TGTGCCAGCAGCTTGGGGGGAATTGCGGAGACCCAGTACTTC
TRBV14,-,-,TRBJ2-4,CASSNRQGAKNIQYF,TGTGCCAGCAGCAATAGGCAGGGAGCCAAAAACATTCAGTACTTC
TRBV20-1,-,-,TRBJ2-3,CSARGPLEDTQYF,TGCAGTGCTAGAGGTCCCCTTGAGGATACGCAGTATTTT
TRBV29-1,-,-,TRBJ2-7,CSVGGGPYNEQYF,TGCAGCGTTGGAGGGGGTCCCTACAATGAGCAGTACTTC
TRBV12-3/TRBV12-4,-,TRBD1,TRBJ1-1,CASTWGTGATEAFF,TGTGCCAGCACCTGGGGGACAGGTGCGACTGAAGCTTTCTTT
TRBV4-3,once,TRBD1,TRBJ2-2,CASSQPGQATGELFF,TGCGCCAGCAGCCAACCGGGACAGGCTACCGGGGAGCTGTTTTTT
TRBV5-4,-,-,TRBJ2-1,CASSPNGGRRGNEQFF,TGTGCCAGCAGCCCCAACGGGGGTCGCCGGGGAAATGAGCAGTTCTTC
TRBV12-3/TRBV12-4,-,-,TRBJ1-4,CASREAKGGKPFF,TGTGCCAGCCGGGAGGCAAAGGGTGGAAAACCGTTTTTT
TRBV18,-,TRBD1,TRBJ1-5,CASSPMGQGSQPQHF,TGTGCCAGCTCACCGATGGGACAGGGCTCCCAGCCCCAGCATTTT
TRBV4-3,few,-,TRBJ2-5,CASSQGHAIGRETQYF,TGCGCCAGCAGCCAAGGCCACGCTATAGGTAGAGAGACCCAGTACTTC
TRBV4-1,many,-,TRBJ2-3,CASSQLGLDTQYF,TGCGCCAGCAGCCAACTAGGGTTAGATACGCAGTATTTT
TRBV20-1,-,-,TRBJ2-1,CSASPTDNYNEQFF,TGCAGTGCTAGTCCGACAGACAACTACAATGAGCAGTTCTTC
TRBV7-9,-,-,TRBJ1-2,CASSSRAVYGYTF,TGTGCCAGCAGCTCGAGAGCCGTCTATGGCTACACCTTC
TRBV6-5,-,-,TRBJ1-5,CASREQSDQPQHF,TGTGCCAGCAGAGAACAGAGTGACCAGCCCCAGCATTTT
TRBV24-1,few,TRBD1,TRBJ2-5,CATSEGQGIIETQYF,TGTGCCACCAGTGAGGGACAGGGGATAATTGAGACCCAGTACTTC
TRBV12-3/TRBV12-4,few,TRBD1,TRBJ2-4,CASSLRTGGAAKNIQYF,TGTGCCAGCAGTTTACGGACAGGGGGCGCGGCCAAAAACATTCAGTACTTC
TRBV2,few,TRBD1,TRBJ1-2,CASRLTGGNYGYTF,TGTGCCAGCAGGTTGACAGGGGGTAACTATGGCTACACCTTC
TRBV12-3/TRBV12-4,many,TRBD2,TRBJ2-3,CASRGTSGTDTQYF,TGTGCCAGCAGAGGGACTAGCGGCACAGATACGCAGTATTTT
TRBV25-1,-,-,TRBJ2-3,CASSGRGRGTDTQYF,TGTGCCAGCTCAGGACGGGGTCGGGGCACAGATACGCAGTATTTT
TRBV11-2,-,-,TRBJ1-6,CASSLAIRDSPLHF,TGTGCCAGCAGCTTAGCAATCCGGGACTCACCCCTCCACTTT
TRBV12-3/TRBV12-4,-,-,TRBJ2-1,CASSPYNTRNEQFF,TGTGCCAGCAGTCCTTATAACACTAGGAATGAGCAGTTCTTC
TRBV9,few,TRBD1,TRBJ1-1,CASSVGPDNRGNTEAFF,TGTGCCAGCAGCGTAGGTCCCGACAACAGGGGGAACACTGAAGCTTTCTTT
TRBV14,-,-,TRBJ1-2,CASSQETRPNYGYTF,TGTGCCAGCAGCCAAGAGACAAGACCTAACTATGGCTACACCTTC
TRBV7-9,many,TRBD2,TRBJ2-3,CASSFPSGAPTDTQYF,TGTGCCAGCAGCTTCCCTAGCGGGGCTCCTACAGATACGCAGTATTTT
TRBV2,-,-,TRBJ1-2,CASSENSPYGYTF,TGTGCCAGCAGTGAAAACAGCCCCTATGGCTACACCTTC
TRBV9,once,-,TRBJ1-4,CASSAPVLGETNEKLFF,TGTGCCAGCAGCGCCCCCGTACTGGGTGAAACTAATGAAAAACTGTTTTTT
TRBV2,-,-,TRBJ2-3,CASNNKGATDTQYF,TGTGCCAGCAACAATAAGGGTGCCACAGATACGCAGTATTTT
TRBV4-2,-,-,TRBJ1-1,CASSQVQGEGNTEAFF,TGTGCCAGCAGCCAAGTGCAGGGCGAGGGGAACACTGAAGCTTTCTTT
TRBV7-9,few,-,TRBJ2-3,CASSEEGTADTQYF,TGTGCCAGCAGCGAAGAGGGTACGGCAGATACGCAGTATTTT
TRBV11-2,-,-,TRBJ2-2,CASSLSETRTGELFF,TGTGCCAGCAGCTTGAGTGAAACCCGGACCGGGGAGCTGTTTTTT
TRBV11-2,-,TRBD2,TRBJ2-1,CASSLGGRGRYNEQFF,TGTGCCAGCAGCTTAGGGGGGAGGGGTCGCTACAATGAGCAGTTCTTC
TRBV6-4,-,-,TRBJ2-4,CASSDPLLAKNIQYF,TGTGCCAGCAGTGACCCCTTACTAGCCAAAAACATTCAGTACTTC
TRBV20-1,-,-,TRBJ2-3,CSANKGLAGGGDTQYF,TGCAGTGCCAATAAAGGACTAGCAGGGGGTGGGGATACGCAGTATTTT
TRBV7-9,-,TRBD1,TRBJ1-4,CASSRGTGARLNEKLFF,TGTGCCAGCAGCCGCGGGACAGGGGCAAGGCTGAATGAAAAACTGTTTTTT
TRBV4-1,-,-,TRBJ1-1,CASSPGQFMNTEAFF,TGCGCCAGCAGTCCCGGGCAGTTTATGAACACTGAAGCTTTCTTT
TRBV29-1,many,-,TRBJ2-1,CSVEERGDEQFF,TGCAGCGTTGAAGAGAGAGGGGATGAGCAGTTCTTC
TRBV7-2,few,-,TRBJ2-3,CASSYTGLPTDTQYF,TGTGCCAGCAGCTACACAGGGCTCCCCACAGATACGCAGTATTTT
TRBV12-3/TRBV12-4,-,-,TRBJ1-2,CASSVIQGSYGYTF,TGTGCCAGCAGTGTGATCCAGGGATCCTATGGCTACACCTTC
TRBV9,few,-,TRBJ1-1,CASSVTPRGGTEAFF,TGTGCCAGCAGCGTAACCCCCAGGGGAGGGACTGAAGCTTTCTTT
TRBV10-3,few,-,TRBJ1-2,CAISELGGNYGYTF,TGTGCCATCAGTGAACTGGGGGGAAACTATGGCTACACCTTC